This paragraph reports one T cell receptor beta chain. This sample is drawn from a study of control samples from healthy donors and cancer patients. V was shortened by 1 base and J by 2 bases, with 9 bases between the two germline ends. Germline V gives CDR1 SGHRS, CDR2 YFSETQ. The CDR3 runs 14 residues. Assay: immunoSEQ multiplex PCR; the TCRdb copy retains only in-frame clones and omits some. The sample gives 120,000 or so clones, 80% to 90% of which show up once; around 10% is in the top ten. The V gene is TRBV5-1, the J gene TRBJ1-1; no firm D call. Sequenced material: blood. The sequence was collected from a young man in good health. CDR3 bases: TGCGCCAGCAGCTTGAGTGGGAGTAACACTGAAGCTTTCTTT. This gives the protein CASSLSGSNTEAFF.